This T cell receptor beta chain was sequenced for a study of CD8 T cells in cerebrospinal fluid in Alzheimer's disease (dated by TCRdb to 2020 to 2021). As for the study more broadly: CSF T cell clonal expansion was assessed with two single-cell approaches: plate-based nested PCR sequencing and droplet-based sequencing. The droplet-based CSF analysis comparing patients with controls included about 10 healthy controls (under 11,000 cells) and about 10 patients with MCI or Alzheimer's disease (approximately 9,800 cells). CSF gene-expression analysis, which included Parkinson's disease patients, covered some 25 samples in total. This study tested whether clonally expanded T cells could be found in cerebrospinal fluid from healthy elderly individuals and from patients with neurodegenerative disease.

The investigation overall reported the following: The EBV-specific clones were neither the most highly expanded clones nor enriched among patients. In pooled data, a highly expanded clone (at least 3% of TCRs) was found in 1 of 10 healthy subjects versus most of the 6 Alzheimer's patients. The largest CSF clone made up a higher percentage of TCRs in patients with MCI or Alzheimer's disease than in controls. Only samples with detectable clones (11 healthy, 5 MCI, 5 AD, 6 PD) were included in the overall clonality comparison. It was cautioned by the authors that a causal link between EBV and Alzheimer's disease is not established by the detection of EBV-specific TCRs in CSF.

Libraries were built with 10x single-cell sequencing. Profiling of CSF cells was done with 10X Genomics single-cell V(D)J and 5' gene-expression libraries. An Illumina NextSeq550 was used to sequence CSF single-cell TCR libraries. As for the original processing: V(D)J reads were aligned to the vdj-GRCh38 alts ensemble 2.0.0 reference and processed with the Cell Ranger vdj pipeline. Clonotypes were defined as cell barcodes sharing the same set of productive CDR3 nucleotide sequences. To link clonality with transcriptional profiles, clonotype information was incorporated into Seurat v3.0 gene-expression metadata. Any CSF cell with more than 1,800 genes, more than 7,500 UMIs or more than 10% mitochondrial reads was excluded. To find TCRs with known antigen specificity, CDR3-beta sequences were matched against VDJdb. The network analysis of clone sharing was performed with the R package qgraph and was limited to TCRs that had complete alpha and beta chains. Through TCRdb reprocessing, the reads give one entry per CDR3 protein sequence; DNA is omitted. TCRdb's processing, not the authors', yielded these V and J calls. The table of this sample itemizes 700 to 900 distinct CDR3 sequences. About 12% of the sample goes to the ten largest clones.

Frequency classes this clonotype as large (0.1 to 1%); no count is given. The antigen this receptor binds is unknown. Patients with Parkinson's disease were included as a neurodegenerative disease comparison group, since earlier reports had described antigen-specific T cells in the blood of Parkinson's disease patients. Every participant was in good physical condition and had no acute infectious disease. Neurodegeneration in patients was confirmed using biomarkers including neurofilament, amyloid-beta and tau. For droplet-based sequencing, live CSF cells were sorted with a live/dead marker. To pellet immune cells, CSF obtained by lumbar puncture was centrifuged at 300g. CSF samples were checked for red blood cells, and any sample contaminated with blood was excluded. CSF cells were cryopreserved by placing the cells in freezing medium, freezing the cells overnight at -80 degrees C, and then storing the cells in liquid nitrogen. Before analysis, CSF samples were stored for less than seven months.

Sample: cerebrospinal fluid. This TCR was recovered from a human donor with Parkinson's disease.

The CDR3 region: CASIEAGGPTDTQYF. This receptor chain uses TRBV13 and TRBJ2-3; lacking DNA, the TRBD2 call made by TCRdb goes unchecked. The cysteine opens and the phenylalanine closes a CDR3 of 15 amino acids. No DNA is given. The germline V gene (reference sequence) supplies CDR1 PRHDT and CDR2 FYEKMQ.